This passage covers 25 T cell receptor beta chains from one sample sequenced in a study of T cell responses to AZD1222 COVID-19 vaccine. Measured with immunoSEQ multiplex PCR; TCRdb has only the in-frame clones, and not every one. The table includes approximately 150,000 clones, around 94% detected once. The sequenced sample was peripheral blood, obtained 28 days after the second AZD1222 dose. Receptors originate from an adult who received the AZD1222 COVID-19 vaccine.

The CDR3 protein is CASSIGGTGGEKLFF. The CDR3 coding sequence is TGTGCCAGTAGTATAGGAGGGACAGGGGGTGAAAAACTGTTTTTT. V and J are TRBV19 and TRBJ1-4, with 11 bases fitting TRBD1. There are 15 residues in the CDR3. Trimming took 1 base from V and 7 from J; bases not matched to a gene: 2. Germline V gene lookup returns CDR1 LNHDA and CDR2 SQIVND (reference sequence).

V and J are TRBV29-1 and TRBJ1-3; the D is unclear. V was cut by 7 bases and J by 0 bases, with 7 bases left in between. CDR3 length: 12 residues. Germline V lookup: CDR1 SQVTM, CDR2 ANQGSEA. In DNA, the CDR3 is TGCAGCGCCCGTAGCTCTGGAAACACCATATATTTT. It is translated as CSARSSGNTIYF.

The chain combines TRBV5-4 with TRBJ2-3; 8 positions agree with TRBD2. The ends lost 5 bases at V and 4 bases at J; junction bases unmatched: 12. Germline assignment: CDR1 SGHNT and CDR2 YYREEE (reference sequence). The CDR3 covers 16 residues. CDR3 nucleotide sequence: TGTGCCAGCAGTCTACTAGCGGAGGGCTCCCCAGATACGCAGTATTTT. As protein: CASSLLAEGSPDTQYF.

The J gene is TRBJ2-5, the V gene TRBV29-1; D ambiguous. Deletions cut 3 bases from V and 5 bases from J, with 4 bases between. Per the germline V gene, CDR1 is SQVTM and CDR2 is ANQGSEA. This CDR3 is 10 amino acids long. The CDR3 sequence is CSVDGETQYF. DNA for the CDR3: TGCAGCGTTGACGGGGAGACCCAGTACTTC.

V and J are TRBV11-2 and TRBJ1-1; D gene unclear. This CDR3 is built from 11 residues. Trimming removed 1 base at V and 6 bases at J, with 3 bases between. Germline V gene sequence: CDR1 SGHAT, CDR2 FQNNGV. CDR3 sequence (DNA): TGTGCCAGCAGCTTAGCGGCTGAAGCTTTCTTT. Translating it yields CASSLAAEAFF.

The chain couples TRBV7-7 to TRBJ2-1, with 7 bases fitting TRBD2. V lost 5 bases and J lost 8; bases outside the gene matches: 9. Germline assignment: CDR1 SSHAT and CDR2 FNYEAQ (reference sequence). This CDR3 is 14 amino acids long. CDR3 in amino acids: CASSLSGMGYEQFF. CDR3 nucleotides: TGTGCCAGCAGCCTAAGCGGGATGGGCTATGAGCAGTTCTTC.

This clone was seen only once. The CDR3 reads CASSRDYSYEQYF. For the CDR3, the DNA is TGTGCCAGCAGCCGGGACTATTCCTACGAGCAGTACTTC. The rearrangement links TRBV3-1 (or the pseudogene TRBV3-2) to TRBJ2-7; TRBD2 agrees at 7 bases. CDR3 length: 13 residues. CDR1 and CDR2 (germline): LGHDT, YNNKEL (reference sequence). The junction had 1 base not matched to a gene; V was cut back by 4 bases and J by 1 base.

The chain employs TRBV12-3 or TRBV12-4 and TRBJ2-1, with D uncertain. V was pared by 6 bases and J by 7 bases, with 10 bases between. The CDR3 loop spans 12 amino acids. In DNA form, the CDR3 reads TGTGCCAGCAGCCTGCTAGGAAATGAGCAGTTCTTC. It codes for CASSLLGNEQFF.

In nucleotides, the CDR3 is TGTGCCAGCAGCCCCCACTTGAATGGTAACGAGCAGTACTTC. This translates into CASSPHLNGNEQYF. The chain recombines TRBV5-5 with TRBJ2-7, with no clear D. The CDR3 loop spans 14 amino acids. Deletions cut 4 bases from V and 5 bases from J, with 16 bases between. CDR1 and CDR2 (germline): SGHKS, YYEKEE (reference sequence).

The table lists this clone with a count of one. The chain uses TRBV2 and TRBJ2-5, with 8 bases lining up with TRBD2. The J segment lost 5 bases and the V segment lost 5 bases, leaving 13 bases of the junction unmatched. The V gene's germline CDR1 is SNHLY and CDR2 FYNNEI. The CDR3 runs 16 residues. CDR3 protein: CASSRSSGWRGETQYF. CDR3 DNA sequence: TGTGCCAGCAGTCGTTCTAGCGGGTGGAGGGGTGAGACCCAGTACTTC.

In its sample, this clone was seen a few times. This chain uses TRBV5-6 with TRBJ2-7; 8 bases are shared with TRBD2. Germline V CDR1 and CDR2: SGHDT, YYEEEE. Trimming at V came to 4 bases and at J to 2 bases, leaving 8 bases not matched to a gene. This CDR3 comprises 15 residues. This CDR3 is CASSLFSGVAYEQYF. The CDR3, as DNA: TGTGCCAGCAGCCTCTTTAGCGGGGTTGCCTACGAGCAGTACTTC.

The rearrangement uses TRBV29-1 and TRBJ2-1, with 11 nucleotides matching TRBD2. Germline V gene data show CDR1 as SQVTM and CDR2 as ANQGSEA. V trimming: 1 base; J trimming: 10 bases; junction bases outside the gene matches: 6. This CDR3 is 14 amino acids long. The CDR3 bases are TGCAGCGTTGAAGCCCCTAGCGGGAGGATGGAGCAGTTCTTC. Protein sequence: CSVEAPSGRMEQFF.

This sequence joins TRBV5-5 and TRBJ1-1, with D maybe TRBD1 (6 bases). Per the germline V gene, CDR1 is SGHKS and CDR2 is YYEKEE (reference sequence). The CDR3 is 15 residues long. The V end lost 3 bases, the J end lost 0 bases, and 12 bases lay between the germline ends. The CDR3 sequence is CASSSRTDLNTEAFF. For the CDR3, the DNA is TGTGCCAGCAGCTCCCGGACAGATCTGAACACTGAAGCTTTCTTT. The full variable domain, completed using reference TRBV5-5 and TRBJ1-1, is DAGVTQSPTHLIKTRGQQVTLRCSPISGHKSVSWYQQVLGQGPQFIFQYYEKEERGRGNFPDRFSARQFPNYSSELNVNALLLGDSALYLCASSSRTDLNTEAFFGQGTRLTVV.

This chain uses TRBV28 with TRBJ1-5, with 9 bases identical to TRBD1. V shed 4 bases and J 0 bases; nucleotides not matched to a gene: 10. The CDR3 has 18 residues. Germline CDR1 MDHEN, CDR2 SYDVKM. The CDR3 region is CASSSRDRVPNSNQPQHF. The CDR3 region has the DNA TGTGCCAGCAGTTCGCGGGACAGGGTACCTAATAGCAATCAGCCCCAGCATTTT. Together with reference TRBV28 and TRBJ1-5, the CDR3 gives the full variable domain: DVKVTQSSRYLVKRTGEKVFLECVQDMDHENMFWYRQDPGLGLRLIYFSYDVKMKEKGDIPEGYSVSREKKERFSLILESASTNQTSMYLCASSSRDRVPNSNQPQHFGDGTRLSIL.

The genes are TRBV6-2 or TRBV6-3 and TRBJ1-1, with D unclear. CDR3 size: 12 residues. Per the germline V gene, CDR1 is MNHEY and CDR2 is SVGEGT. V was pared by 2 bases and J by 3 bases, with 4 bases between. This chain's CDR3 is CASSYGYTEAFF. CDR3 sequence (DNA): TGTGCCAGCAGTTACGGTTACACTGAAGCTTTCTTT.

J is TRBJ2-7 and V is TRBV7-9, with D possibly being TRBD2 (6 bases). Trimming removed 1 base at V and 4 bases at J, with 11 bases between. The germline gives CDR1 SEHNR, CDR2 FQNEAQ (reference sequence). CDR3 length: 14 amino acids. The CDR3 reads CASSLGRDQYEQYF. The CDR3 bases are TGTGCCAGCAGCTTAGGGCGGGACCAATACGAGCAGTACTTC.

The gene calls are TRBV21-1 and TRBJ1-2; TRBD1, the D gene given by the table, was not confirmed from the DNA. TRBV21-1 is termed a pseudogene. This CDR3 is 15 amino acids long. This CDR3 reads CASSQTPGQGGGYTF. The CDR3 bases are TGTGCCAGCAGCCAAACACCGGGACAGGGCGGCGGCTACACCTTC.

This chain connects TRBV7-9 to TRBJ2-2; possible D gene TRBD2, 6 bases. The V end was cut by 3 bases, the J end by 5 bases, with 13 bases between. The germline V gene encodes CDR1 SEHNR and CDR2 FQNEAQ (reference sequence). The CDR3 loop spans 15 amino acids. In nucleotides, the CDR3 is TGTGCCAGCAGCTTTAGCGGCTTTATGACCGGGGAGCTGTTTTTT. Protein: CASSFSGFMTGELFF.

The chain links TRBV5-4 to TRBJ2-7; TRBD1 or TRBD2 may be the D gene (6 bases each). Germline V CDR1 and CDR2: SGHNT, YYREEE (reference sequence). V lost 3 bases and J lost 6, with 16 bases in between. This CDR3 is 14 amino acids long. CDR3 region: CASSSPGRGGEQYF. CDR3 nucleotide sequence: TGTGCCAGCAGCTCCCCGGGCAGGGGAGGCGAGCAGTACTTC.

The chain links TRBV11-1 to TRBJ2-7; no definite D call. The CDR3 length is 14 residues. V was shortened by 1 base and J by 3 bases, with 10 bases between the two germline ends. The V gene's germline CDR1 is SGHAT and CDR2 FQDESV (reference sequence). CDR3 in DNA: TGTGCCAGCAGCTTAGAAATGGGGATCTACGAGCAGTACTTC. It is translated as CASSLEMGIYEQYF.

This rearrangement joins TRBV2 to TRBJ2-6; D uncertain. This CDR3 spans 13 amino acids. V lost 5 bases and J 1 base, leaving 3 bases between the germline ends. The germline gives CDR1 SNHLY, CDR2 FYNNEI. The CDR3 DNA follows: TGTGCCAGCAGTTCGTCTGGGGCCAACGTCCTGACTTTC. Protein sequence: CASSSSGANVLTF.

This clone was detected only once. CDR3 DNA sequence: TGTGCCAGCAGCTTAGGAGGGCAGGGAAGTGATACGCAGTATTTT. Translation gives CASSLGGQGSDTQYF. The chain is built from TRBV11-2 and TRBJ2-3, with D perhaps assigned TRBD1 or TRBD2 (5 bases each). V was trimmed by 1 base and J by 6 bases, leaving 14 bases between them. This CDR3 spans 15 amino acids. Germline V gene sequence: CDR1 SGHAT, CDR2 FQNNGV.

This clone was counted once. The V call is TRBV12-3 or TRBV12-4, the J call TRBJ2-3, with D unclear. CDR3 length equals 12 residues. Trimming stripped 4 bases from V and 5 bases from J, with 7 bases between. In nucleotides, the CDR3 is TGTGCCAGCAGTTCCTCAGGAGATACGCAGTATTTT. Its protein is CASSSSGDTQYF.

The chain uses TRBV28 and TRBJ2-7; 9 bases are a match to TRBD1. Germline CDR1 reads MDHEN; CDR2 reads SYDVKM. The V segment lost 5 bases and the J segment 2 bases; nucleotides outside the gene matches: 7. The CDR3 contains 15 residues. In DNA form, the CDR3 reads TGTGCCAGCAGTCGACCTGGACAGGGGACCTACGAGCAGTACTTC. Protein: CASSRPGQGTYEQYF.

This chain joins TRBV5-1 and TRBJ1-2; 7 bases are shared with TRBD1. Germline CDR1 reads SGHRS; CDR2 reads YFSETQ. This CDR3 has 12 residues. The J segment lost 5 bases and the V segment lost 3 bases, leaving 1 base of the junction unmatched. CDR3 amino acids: CASSWGQYGYTF. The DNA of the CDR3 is TGCGCCAGCAGCTGGGGACAGTATGGCTACACCTTC.